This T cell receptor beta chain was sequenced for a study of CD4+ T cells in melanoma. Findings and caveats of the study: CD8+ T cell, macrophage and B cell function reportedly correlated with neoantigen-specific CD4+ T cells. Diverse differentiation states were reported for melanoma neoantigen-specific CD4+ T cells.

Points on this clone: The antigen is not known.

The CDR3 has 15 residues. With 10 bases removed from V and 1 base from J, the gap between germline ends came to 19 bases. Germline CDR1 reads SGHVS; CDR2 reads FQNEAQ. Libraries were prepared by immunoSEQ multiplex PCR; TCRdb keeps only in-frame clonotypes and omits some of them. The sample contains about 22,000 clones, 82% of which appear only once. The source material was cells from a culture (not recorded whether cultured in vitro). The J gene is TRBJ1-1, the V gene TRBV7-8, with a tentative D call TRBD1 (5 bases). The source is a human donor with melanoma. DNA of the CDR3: TGTGCCACCCTTCAGGGACGGGCCCGGAACACTGAAGCTTTCTTT. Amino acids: CATLQGRARNTEAFF.